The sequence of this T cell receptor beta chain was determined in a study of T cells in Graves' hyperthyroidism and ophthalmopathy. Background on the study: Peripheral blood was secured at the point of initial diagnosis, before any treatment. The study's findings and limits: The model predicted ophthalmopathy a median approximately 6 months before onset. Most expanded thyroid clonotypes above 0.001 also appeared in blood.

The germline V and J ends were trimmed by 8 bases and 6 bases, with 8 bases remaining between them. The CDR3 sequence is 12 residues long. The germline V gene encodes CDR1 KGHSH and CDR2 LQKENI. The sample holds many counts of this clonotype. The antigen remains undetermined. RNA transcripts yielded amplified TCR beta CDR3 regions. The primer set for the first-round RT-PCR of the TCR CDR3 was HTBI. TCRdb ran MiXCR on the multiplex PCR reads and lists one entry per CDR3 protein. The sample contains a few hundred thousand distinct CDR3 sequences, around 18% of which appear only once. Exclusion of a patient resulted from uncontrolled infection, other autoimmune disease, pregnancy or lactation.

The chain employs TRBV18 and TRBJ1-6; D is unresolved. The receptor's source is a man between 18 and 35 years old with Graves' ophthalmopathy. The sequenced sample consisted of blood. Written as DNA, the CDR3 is TGTGCCAGCAGATTGGGTAATTCACCCCTCCACTTT. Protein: CASRLGNSPLHF.